This TCR beta chain was captured by sequencing in a study of cytomegalovirus exposure and HLA in healthy donors (dated by TCRdb to the late 2010s). In the study overall: An earlier analysis of around 600 of the donors reported 250 to 350 Gb of sequence data and more than 90 million unique TCR beta sequences from approximately 180 million T cells. An early release covering roughly 640 HLA-typed donors comprised approximately 300 gigabases of sequencing data and 85 million or so unique TCR sequences. Among the roughly 400 genotyped donors, approximately 77% belonged to the genetic ancestry cluster associated with self-reported Caucasian donors. The study aimed to test whether signatures of past pathogen exposure could be identified by cataloging public T cell receptors. Using immunosequencing, the study profiled T cell repertoires from about 620 subjects and related those repertoires to cytomegalovirus serostatus. In addition to the first cohort of 666 subjects, a separate validation cohort of 120 different subjects was used. The study combined high-throughput TCR immunosequencing, statistical association of individual TCRs with disease status, and machine learning to predict cytomegalovirus infection status. To study patterns of TCR occurrence, a later analysis re-analyzed previously published TCR beta repertoires from 666 donors and added high-resolution HLA genotyping. Rather than using new phenotypic data, the later analysis identified candidate immune exposures from TCR beta sequences and from how often those sequences occurred across donors. To decide whether each TCR beta V gene segment behaved as functional or pseudogenic, an earlier analysis of over 500 of the donors relied on high-throughput TCR beta sequencing. Alongside the repertoire data, information on donor age, sex, ethnicity and CMV serostatus was compiled. A later genetic analysis used genome-wide SNP genotypes for about three fifths of the 666 donors, treating that subset as a discovery cohort. Every discovery cohort repertoire had been produced on one sequencing platform. HLA typing included class I and class II loci at four-digit resolution. The number of typed donors differed by locus: about 620-640 for A, B, C, DRB1 and DQB1; some 500 for DQA1; around 610 for DPA1; and about 450 for DPB1. Four to six DR-DQ haplotypes were handled as single units for association and clustering, since linkage in the cohort was strong. Among some 410 genotyped donors of the cohort, an average of about 240,000 unique TCR beta nucleotide sequences were sequenced per donor, around 20% of them non-productive.

The cohort was made up of under 800 healthy bone marrow donors. At the time of sampling, every cohort member was nominally healthy, though immune exposures that went unrecorded were likely present. The donor tested CMV seronegative and was one of the 352 seronegative cohort members. Each donor provided a peripheral blood sample, and peripheral blood mononuclear cells were used for TCR beta sequencing. The Qiagen DNeasy Blood Extraction Kit was used to extract genomic DNA from the blood cell samples. Library construction relied on the immunoSEQ multiplex PCR assay. The multiplex PCR relied on a mix of 60 forward primers for TCR Vbeta segments and 13 reverse primers for TCR Jbeta segments. A multiplex PCR assay on genomic DNA amplified the CDR3 region of rearranged TCR beta genes. On the Illumina HiSeq System, the amplified TCR beta libraries were sequenced as 87-base-pair reads. Concerning the study's data processing: A later analysis tallied roughly 76 million unique TCR beta chains across the 640 or so repertoires, and about 10 million of those chains were shared by two or more donors. A nearest-neighbor algorithm error-corrected the raw reads and collapsed the reads into unique sequences, merging closely related sequences to remove PCR and sequencing errors. CDR3 sequences were aligned to IMGT reference sequences to assign V, D and J gene segments. For a sequence to be retained, a match of at least six nucleotides to both a V gene segment and a J gene segment was required. A rearrangement counted as productive if the CDR3 had no stop codons and remained in frame with V and J, and every other rearrangement counted as non-productive. Following IMGT convention, CDR3 was defined as the stretch from the second conserved V-encoded cysteine up to the conserved J-encoded phenylalanine. The earlier analysis of about 610 of the donors excluded sequences that lacked an unambiguous match to a single V gene segment. An earlier analysis of about 600 of the donors called V segments functional above 56.7% productive rearrangements and segregating when the between-donor standard deviation exceeded 5%. A statistical classification framework was built to diagnose cytomegalovirus status from the catalog of TCR beta chain sequences. A later analysis assigned V and J genes by comparing TCR nucleotide sequences with IMGT/GENE-DB human TR gene sequences. The TCRdist pipeline was used in a later analysis to assign CDR3 sequences and most-parsimonious VDJ recombination scenarios. In a later analysis, each TCR beta chain was defined by its CDR3 amino acid sequence together with its V-gene family, and reads lacking a unique V-gene family were excluded. A later analysis removed several hundred highly shared, low-generation-probability nucleotide sequences to deal with suspected cross-contamination and a sequencing artifact. A later analysis calculated a clonal expansion index for each public chain from normalized within-repertoire ranks of inferred template counts. A later analysis computed generation probabilities with a VDJ recombination model fitted to out-of-frame rearrangements, and checked the results against IGoR. A later analysis scored TCR-TCR, TCR-HLA and TCR-CMV co-occurrence with hypergeometric tests, applying a repertoire-size bias correction to TCR pairs. In a later analysis, false discovery rates were estimated by permuting HLA or CMV assignments 20 times. In a later analysis, co-occurring TCRs were grouped using DBSCAN, and TCRdist sequence similarity was added for clustering within HLA-allele-positive subsets. Co-occurrence clustering excluded repertoires with fewer than 30,000 or more than 120,000 public chains, plus five with anomalous nucleotide sharing. TCRdb took over this immuneACCESS table, retaining in-frame rearrangements with V and J assigned. Such tables are incomplete; in checked studies, under half of the missing clones stem from an unresolved V gene, and the remainder is unexplained. Clone size and the V and J calls come from that table; the DNA yielded D and trimming. This sample comprises some 110,000 clones, 9.5% of them detected only once. The biggest ten clones account for around 3% of the sample.

CDR1 and CDR2 are read off the germline V gene as MNHEY and SVGAGI. Taken from cysteine to phenylalanine, the CDR3 has 14 residues. The only DNA kept is the CDR3, 42 bases in frame from the first base. Trimming costs V 6 bases and J 1 base, and their ends lie 12 bases apart. Worth noting for this clone: It has no known antigen specificity. No much larger clone is present one base from it, and per-base qualities are unavailable.

Findings and caveats that apply to the study as a whole: In a later analysis, most CMV-associated TCR beta chains were found to appear HLA-restricted, with HLA associations seemingly driven largely by CMV exposure. The classifier was reported to diagnose cytomegalovirus status with high specificity and sensitivity in both the original and validation cohorts. Broadly in line with IMGT annotations, most TCR beta V segments showed up in productive rearrangements about 90% or about 30% of the time in an earlier analysis of 587 of the donors. Immune exposure information for the cohort was limited to CMV serostatus. Some IMGT-functional V segments, including TRBV6-2 and TRBV6-3, could not be distinguished by the 87-base-pair reads and were therefore excluded. A later analysis found that TCR association rates varied across HLA loci, with DRB1 alleles showing the most associated TCRs and HLA-C alleles the fewest. Linkage disequilibrium might explain the correlated functional status among segregating V segments, but an unknown experimental factor could not be ruled out. This cohort had only TCR beta chains sequenced, and the lack of alpha or paired-chain data limited which features could be detected. The study listed approximately 150 TCR beta chains as associated with cytomegalovirus. Sequencing depth was assumed to be roughly uniform across donors in the presence/absence analyses, though that assumption may not hold. Because counts were too low, roughly 17 rarely observed V segments, including chromosome 9 orphons, were left out of the earlier analysis of 587 of the donors. Specific HLA alleles were associated with 15,000 to 20,000 TCR beta sequences at a false discovery rate of 0.05 in a later analysis. A group of highly shared sequence variants was considered likely to be a technical artifact of the sequencing pipeline. HLA typing was unavailable for some donors at each locus, so association tests used only the typed subset. A further reported finding was that TCR beta sequences accurately predicted the HLA-A and HLA-B alleles for most subjects in the first cohort. In a later genetic analysis, a missense DCLRE1C variant was associated with V-gene and J-gene trimming of TCR beta chains, and the association was replicated in an independent cohort. A later analysis reported that several top co-occurrence clusters appeared linked to parvovirus B19, influenza, CMV and Epstein-Barr virus. According to the authors, the approach could potentially be generalized to other disease states and immunological phenotypes. In vitro tests confirmed that three of the cytomegalovirus-associated TCR beta chains recognize cytomegalovirus antigens. Across donors, most TCR sequences were observed very rarely, whereas some public TCRs were present in many individuals. In a later genetic analysis, fewer N-insertions in productive TCRs were reported among donors in an Asian-associated ancestry cluster than the roughly 640-donor mean. When HLA alleles, especially DR and DQ, strongly co-occurred, attributing TCR associations to individual alleles was difficult. In a later analysis, HLA-associated TCR beta chains were found to be more clonally expanded and to have lower generation probabilities than equally common non-associated chains.

The V and J segments used are TRBV6-5 and TRBJ1-1; the D gene cannot be resolved reliably. Specimen: PBMCs. This clonotype originated in a man aged 25 to 40 in good health and CMV-seronegative. The nucleotides read TGTGCCAGCAGGTCGACAACGGAGAACACTGAAGCTTTCTTT. It codes for CASRSTTENTEAFF.